Listed below are T cell receptor beta chains from one sample, sequenced in a study of Ad26.COV2.S vaccination and SARS-CoV-2 variants. Assay used: immunoSEQ multiplex PCR; TCRdb lists only in-frame clones, some missing. The sample lists about 400,000 clones, 88% occurring once. The sample in question was peripheral blood, obtained in a trial of Ad26.COV2.S vaccine versus placebo. The source is a person between 18 and 65 years old who received the Ad26.COV2.S COVID-19 vaccine or a placebo. The CDR3 runs from the conserved cysteine through the conserved F or W. D genes are given only for firm matches. Rows may omit the clone size; those that give it use once, few, many or a size class.

J gene | D gene | clone size | V gene | CDR3 DNA | CDR3 protein
TRBJ2-1 | . | . | TRBV6-6 | TGTGCCAGCAGTACCGGGACCCCGCGGATTGAGCAGTTCTTC | CASSTGTPRIEQFF
TRBJ2-7 | . | . | TRBV28 | TGTGCCAGCAACCCGGCCGGGCCAGGGACCTTCCGCGAGCAGTACTTC | CASNPAGPGTFREQYF
TRBJ1-1 | . | . | TRBV10-3 | TGTGCCATCAGTGCCCAAGACACTGAAGCTTTCTTT | CAISAQDTEAFF
TRBJ1-6 | . | . | TRBV3-1/TRBV3-2 | TGTGCCAGCAGCCACGGGACTTTCAATTCACCCCTCCACTTT | CASSHGTFNSPLHF
TRBJ2-1 | . | . | TRBV19 | TGTGCCAGTAGTCCGGGGAACACCTACAATGAGCAGTTCTTC | CASSPGNTYNEQFF
TRBJ2-1 | TRBD2 | . | TRBV3-1/TRBV3-2 | TGTGCCAGCAGCCGTAGCGGGGGGCTCGGTTACAATGAGCAGTTCTTC | CASSRSGGLGYNEQFF
TRBJ1-4 | . | few | TRBV7-6 | TGTGCCAGCAGCAGATCCCCAGGTGCAACTAATGAAAAACTGTTTTTT | CASSRSPGATNEKLFF
TRBJ1-4 | TRBD1 | . | TRBV6-5 | TGTGCCAGCAGTTACGGGGGGACAGGGAGTGAAAAACTGTTTTTT | CASSYGGTGSEKLFF
TRBJ2-2 | . | . | TRBV3-1/TRBV3-2 | TGTGCCAGCAGCCCCAGGGGGGGACAGACGACTAACACCGGGGAGCTGTTTTTT | CASSPRGGQTTNTGELFF
TRBJ1-2 | . | few | TRBV29-1 | TGCAGCGTGGGTTTGACTCCCCCGATCGATGGCTACACCTTC | CSVGLTPPIDGYTF
TRBJ2-3 | . | . | TRBV19 | TGTGCCAGTAGTACCGCCCGTGGGAGGGGGAGTAGCACAGATACGCAGTATTTT | CASSTARGRGSSTDTQYF
TRBJ1-1 | . | . | TRBV30 | TGTGCCTGGAATACACTGAACACTGAAGCTTTCTTT | CAWNTLNTEAFF
TRBJ2-5 | TRBD2 | . | TRBV7-8 | TGTGCCAGCAGCCGAAGGACTAGCGGCGAGACCCAGTACTTC | CASSRRTSGETQYF
TRBJ2-1 | . | . | TRBV11-2 | TGTGCCAGCAGCCCAGGCCCCCCCACTAAGGAGTTCTTC | CASSPGPPTKEFF
TRBJ2-5 | . | once | TRBV29-1 | TGCAGCGTTGAAGGGAGGGCAGGGGAGACCCAGTACTTC | CSVEGRAGETQYF
TRBJ1-4 | . | . | TRBV19 | TGTGCCAGTAGTCCGACGGGCTCAACTAATGAAAAACTGTTTTTT | CASSPTGSTNEKLFF
TRBJ2-3 | . | . | TRBV3-1/TRBV3-2 | TGTGCCAGCAGCCAAGATGAAACCTACCGGAACACAGATACGCAGTATTTT | CASSQDETYRNTDTQYF
TRBJ2-3 | . | . | TRBV10-3 | TGTGCCATCAGTGAGGACAGCCTTACTAGCACAGATACGCAGTATTTT | CAISEDSLTSTDTQYF
TRBJ2-3 | . | . | TRBV18 | TGTGCCAGCTCACCACGCGGGGGCACGGATACGCAGTATTTT | CASSPRGGTDTQYF
TRBJ2-5 | . | . | TRBV9 | TGTGCCAGCAGCACCCAGACACTTGGGGGAATAGAGACCCAGTACTTC | CASSTQTLGGIETQYF
TRBJ1-4 | TRBD1 | . | TRBV5-4 | TGTGCCAGCAGCTCCCCGGGACAGGGAGGTAATGAAAAACTGTTTTTT | CASSSPGQGGNEKLFF
TRBJ2-7 | TRBD1 | . | TRBV19 | TGTGCCAGTAGTATGACAGGGATCCACGAGCAGTACTTC | CASSMTGIHEQYF
TRBJ2-7 | . | few | TRBV30 | TGTGCCATTGCTGGGGGCAGAAAGGTCTACGAGCAGTACTTC | CAIAGGRKVYEQYF
TRBJ2-5 | . | . | TRBV5-4 | TGTGCCAGCAGACCCGGACGGGAAGAGACCCAGTACTTC | CASRPGREETQYF
TRBJ2-1 | . | . | TRBV10-1 | TGCGCCAGCAGCGCAAGCGATGAGCAGTTCTTC | CASSASDEQFF
TRBJ2-1 | . | . | TRBV10-1 | TGCGCCAGCAGTTCTAGGCGTACAGGGAATTTTGGTGAGCAGTTCTTC | CASSSRRTGNFGEQFF
TRBJ2-6 | . | . | TRBV10-3 | TGTGCCATCAGTTCGGGGAACGGGGCCAACGTCCTGACTTTC | CAISSGNGANVLTF
TRBJ2-2 | . | . | TRBV6-5 | TGTGCCAGCAGTTACTCGAAGGCAGGGACCGGGGAGCTGTTTTTT | CASSYSKAGTGELFF
TRBJ2-7 | . | few | TRBV18 | TGTGCCAGCTCACCACCGCGGGACACCTACGAGCAGTACTTC | CASSPPRDTYEQYF
TRBJ1-5 | . | . | TRBV28 | TGTGCCAGCAGTCCTAGTCATTTCGGGGGGTACGATCAGCCCCAGCATTTT | CASSPSHFGGYDQPQHF
TRBJ2-6 | TRBD1 | . | TRBV2 | TGTGCCAGCAGCGAATCCACAGGGGCCGGGGCCAACGTCCTGACTTTC | CASSESTGAGANVLTF
TRBJ2-5 | . | . | TRBV6-5 | TGTGCCAGCAGAGGTGTGAGGGGCGATCCCAACCAGTACTTC | CASRGVRGDPNQYF
TRBJ1-1 | . | . | TRBV3-1/TRBV3-2 | TGTGCCAGCAGCCAAGACCCGACAATGCAAGCTGAAGCTTTCTTT | CASSQDPTMQAEAFF
TRBJ2-7 | . | . | TRBV4-1 | TGCGCCAGCAGCCAAGTACTCCAGCAGAGCTCCTACGAGCAGTACTTC | CASSQVLQQSSYEQYF
TRBJ1-1 | . | . | TRBV6-6 | TGTGCCAGCAGTTACATAGGGGACCCTGAAGCTTTCTTT | CASSYIGDPEAFF
TRBJ2-7 | . | . | TRBV27 | TGTGCCAGCAGTTTAACGGTGAGGGGGTCGTCCGCCGAGCAGTACTTC | CASSLTVRGSSAEQYF
TRBJ2-4 | . | . | TRBV6-5 | TGTGCCACCCGGACAGACAAAAACATTCAGTACTTC | CATRTDKNIQYF
TRBJ2-1 | TRBD2 | . | TRBV9 | TGTGCCAGCAGCGTAGTATCAGCGGGGGTATACAATGAGCAGTTCTTC | CASSVVSAGVYNEQFF
TRBJ2-5 | . | . | TRBV21-1 | TGTGCCAGCGAAGCCCCGGGGCCACGAGAAGAGACCCAGTACTTC | CASEAPGPREETQYF
TRBJ2-1 | . | . | TRBV9 | TGTGCCAGCAGCGAATTAGGTAGCTCCTACAATGAGCAGTTCTTC | CASSELGSSYNEQFF
TRBJ1-2 | TRBD1 | . | TRBV7-2 | TGTGCCAGCAGCTACCGACAGGGGAGCATGGACTATGGCTACACCTTC | CASSYRQGSMDYGYTF